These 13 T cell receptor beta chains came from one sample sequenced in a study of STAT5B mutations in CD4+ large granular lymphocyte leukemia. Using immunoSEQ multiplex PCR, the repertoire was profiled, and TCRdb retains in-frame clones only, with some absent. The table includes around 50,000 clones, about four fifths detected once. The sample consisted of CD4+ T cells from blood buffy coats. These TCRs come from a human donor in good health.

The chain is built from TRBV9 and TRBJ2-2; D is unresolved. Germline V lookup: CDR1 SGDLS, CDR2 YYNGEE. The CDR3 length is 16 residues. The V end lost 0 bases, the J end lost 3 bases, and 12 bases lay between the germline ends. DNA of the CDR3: TGTGCCAGCAGCGTAGGCAGGTCAGATCACACCGGGGAGCTGTTTTTT. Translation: CASSVGRSDHTGELFF.

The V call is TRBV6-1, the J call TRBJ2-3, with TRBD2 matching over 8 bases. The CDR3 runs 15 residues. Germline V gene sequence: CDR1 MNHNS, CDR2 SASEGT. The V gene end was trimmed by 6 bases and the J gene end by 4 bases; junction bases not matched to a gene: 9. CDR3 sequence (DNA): TGTGCCAGCAGCGACCAGCGGGGGATAGCAGATACGCAGTATTTT. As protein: CASSDQRGIADTQYF.

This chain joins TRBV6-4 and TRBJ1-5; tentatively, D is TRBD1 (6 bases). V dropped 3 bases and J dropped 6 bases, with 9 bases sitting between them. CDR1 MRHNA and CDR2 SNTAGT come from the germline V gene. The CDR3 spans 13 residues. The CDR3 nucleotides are TGTGCCAGCAGTGAACAGGGAGGTCAGCCCCAGCATTTT. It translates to CASSEQGGQPQHF.

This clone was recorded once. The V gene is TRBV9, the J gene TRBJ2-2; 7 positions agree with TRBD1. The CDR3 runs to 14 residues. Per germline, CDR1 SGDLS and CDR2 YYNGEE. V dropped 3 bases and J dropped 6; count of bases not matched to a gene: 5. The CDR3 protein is CASSETGVSGELFF. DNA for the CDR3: TGTGCCAGCAGCGAAACAGGGGTTTCCGGGGAGCTGTTTTTT. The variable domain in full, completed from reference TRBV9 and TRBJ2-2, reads DSGVTQTPKHLITATGQRVTLRCSPRSGDLSVYWYQQSLDQGLQFLIQYYNGEERAKGNILERFSAQQFPDLHSELNLSSLELGDSALYFCASSETGVSGELFFGEGSRLTVL.

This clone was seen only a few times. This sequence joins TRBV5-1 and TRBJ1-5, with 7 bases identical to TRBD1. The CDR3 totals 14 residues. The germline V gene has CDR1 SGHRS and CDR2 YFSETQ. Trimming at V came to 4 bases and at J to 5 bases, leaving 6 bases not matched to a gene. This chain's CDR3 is CASSQQGLDQPQHF. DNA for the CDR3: TGCGCCAGCAGCCAACAGGGGCTGGATCAGCCCCAGCATTTT.

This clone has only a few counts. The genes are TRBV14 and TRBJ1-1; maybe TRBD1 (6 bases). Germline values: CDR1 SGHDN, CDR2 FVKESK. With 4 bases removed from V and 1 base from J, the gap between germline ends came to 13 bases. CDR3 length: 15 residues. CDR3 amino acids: CASSLETGRNTEAFF. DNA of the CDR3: TGTGCCAGCAGCCTTGAGACAGGCAGGAACACTGAAGCTTTCTTT.

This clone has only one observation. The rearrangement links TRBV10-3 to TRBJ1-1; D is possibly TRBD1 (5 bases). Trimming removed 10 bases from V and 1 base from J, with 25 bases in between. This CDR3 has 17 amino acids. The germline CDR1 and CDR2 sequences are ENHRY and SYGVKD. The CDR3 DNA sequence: TGTGCCACTCAGCGGGGTCTTGGCGGGGGATCGAACACTGAAGCTTTCTTT. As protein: CATQRGLGGGSNTEAFF.

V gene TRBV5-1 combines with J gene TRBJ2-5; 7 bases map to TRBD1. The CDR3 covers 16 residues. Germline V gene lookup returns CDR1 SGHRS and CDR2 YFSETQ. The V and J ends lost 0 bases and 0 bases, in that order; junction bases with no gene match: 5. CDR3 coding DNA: TGCGCCAGCAGCTTGGGCTGGGGACAGTACCAAGAGACCCAGTACTTC. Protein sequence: CASSLGWGQYQETQYF.

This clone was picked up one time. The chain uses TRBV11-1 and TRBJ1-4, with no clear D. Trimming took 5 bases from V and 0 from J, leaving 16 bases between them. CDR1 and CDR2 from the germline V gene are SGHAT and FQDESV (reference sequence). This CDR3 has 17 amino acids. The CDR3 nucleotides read TGTGCCAGCAGCCCCGGCGTGCTTTCCGCAACTAATGAAAAACTGTTTTTT. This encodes CASSPGVLSATNEKLFF. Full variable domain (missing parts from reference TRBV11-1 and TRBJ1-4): EAEVAQSPRYKITEKSQAVAFWCDPISGHATLYWYRQILGQGPELLVQFQDESVVDDSQLPKDRFSAERLKGVDSTLKIQPAELGDSAMYLCASSPGVLSATNEKLFFGSGTQLSVL.

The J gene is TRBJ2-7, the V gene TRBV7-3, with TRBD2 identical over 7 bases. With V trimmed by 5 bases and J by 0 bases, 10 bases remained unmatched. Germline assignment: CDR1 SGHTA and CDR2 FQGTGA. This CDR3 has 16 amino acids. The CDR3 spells CASSPAGTTNSYEQYF. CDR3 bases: TGTGCCAGCAGCCCAGCCGGGACTACAAACTCCTACGAGCAGTACTTC.

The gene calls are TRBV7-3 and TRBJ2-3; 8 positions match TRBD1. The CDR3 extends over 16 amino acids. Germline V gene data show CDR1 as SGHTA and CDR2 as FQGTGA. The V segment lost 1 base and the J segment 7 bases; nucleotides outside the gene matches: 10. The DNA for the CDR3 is TGTGCCAGCAGCTTAAGTGGTGACAGGGGCTCTTATACGCAGTATTTT. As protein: CASSLSGDRGSYTQYF. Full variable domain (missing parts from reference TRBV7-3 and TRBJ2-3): GAGVSQTPSNKVTEKGKYVELRCDPISGHTALYWYRQSLGQGPEFLIYFQGTGAADDSGLPNDRFFAVRPEGSVSTLKIQRTERGDSAVYLCASSLSGDRGSYTQYFGPGTRLTVL.

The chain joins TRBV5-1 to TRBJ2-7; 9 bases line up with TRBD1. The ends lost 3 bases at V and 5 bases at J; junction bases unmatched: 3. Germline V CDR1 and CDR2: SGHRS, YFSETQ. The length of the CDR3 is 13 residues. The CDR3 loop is CASSWDRDNEQYF. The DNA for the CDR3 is TGCGCCAGCAGCTGGGACAGGGACAACGAGCAGTACTTC.

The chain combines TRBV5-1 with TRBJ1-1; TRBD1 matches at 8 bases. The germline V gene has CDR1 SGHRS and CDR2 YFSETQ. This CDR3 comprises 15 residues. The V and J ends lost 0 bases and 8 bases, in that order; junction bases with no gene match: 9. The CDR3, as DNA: TGCGCCAGCAGCTTGGACCCGGACAGGGTTTCCGAAGCTTTCTTT. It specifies CASSLDPDRVSEAFF.